The rows below give T cell receptor beta chains drawn from one sample of a study of OX40 agonist ivuxolimab in advanced cancers. Libraries were prepared by immunoSEQ multiplex PCR; TCRdb keeps only in-frame clonotypes and omits some of them. The table lists approximately 52,000 clones, 90% to 95% of them singletons. Sample: CD4+ or CD8+ T cells sorted from blood, taken in a trial of the OX40 agonist ivuxolimab. These receptors came from an adult with an advanced solid tumor such as melanoma, head and neck, liver or kidney cancer. The CDR3 runs from the conserved cysteine through the conserved F or W. The D gene is left open where the match is weak. Rows give clone size only sometimes, using once, few, many, or a class for an expanded clone.

>once|NA|TRBV5-1|TRBJ2-7
TGCGCCAGCGATGGACGTTCCTACGAGCAGTACTTC
CASDGRSYEQYF
>NA|TRBD2|TRBV9|TRBJ2-5
TGTGCCAGCAGCCCCAGAGCGGGAGGGCCCGAGACCCAGTACTTC
CASSPRAGGPETQYF
>once|NA|TRBV27|TRBJ2-7
TGTGCCAGCAGTTTAGCCAGGTCCTACGAGCAGTACTTC
CASSLARSYEQYF
>few|TRBD2|TRBV5-5|TRBJ2-4
TGTGCCAGCAGCCCCTGGACTAGTGCCAAAAACATTCAGTACTTC
CASSPWTSAKNIQYF
>NA|TRBD1|TRBV7-9|TRBJ1-2
TGTGCCAGCAGCTTAGCCCCCAGACAGGGCGACGGCTACACCTTC
CASSLAPRQGDGYTF
>NA|TRBD2|TRBV2|TRBJ2-1
TGTGCCAGCAGAGCTTATAGCGGGAGTGCCCACAATGAGCAGTTCTTC
CASRAYSGSAHNEQFF
>NA|NA|TRBV14|TRBJ2-7
TGTGCCAGCAGCCAAGATGCCTCTTCCTACGAGCAGTACTTC
CASSQDASSYEQYF
>NA|TRBD1|TRBV28|TRBJ1-3
TGTGCCAGCAGCCGGGGACAGGGGATCGCTGGAAACACCATATATTTT
CASSRGQGIAGNTIYF
>NA|NA|TRBV2|TRBJ2-5
TGTGCCAGCAGTGGAGACGGACAAGAGACCCAGTACTTC
CASSGDGQETQYF
>NA|NA|TRBV4-1|TRBJ2-7
TGCGCCAGCAGCCATGAATCGGGGCCCTTGGGACCACGAGAGCAGTACTTC
CASSHESGPLGPREQYF
>NA|TRBD1|TRBV28|TRBJ1-4
TGTGCCAGCAGTTTGTCCAGGGGGCCTCGGGAAAAACTGTTTTTT
CASSLSRGPREKLFF
>NA|TRBD2|TRBV30|TRBJ2-1
TGTGCCCGGGGCCATTTTCTAGCGGGAGGCTACAATGAGCAGTTCTTC
CARGHFLAGGYNEQFF
>NA|TRBD2|TRBV28|TRBJ2-3
TGTGCCAGCAGTTTAAGAATGGAGCGGGAGCTGCGGGATACGCAGTATTTT
CASSLRMERELRDTQYF
>NA|NA|TRBV4-1|TRBJ1-5
TGCGCCAGCAGCCGATCGGACAGCGAGAATCAGCCCCAGCATTTT
CASSRSDSENQPQHF
>NA|TRBD2|TRBV7-8|TRBJ2-7
TGTGCCAGCGCTATAGCGGGGGGATCCTACGAGCAGTACTTC
CASAIAGGSYEQYF
>NA|TRBD1|TRBV12-5|TRBJ1-5
TGTGCTAGTGGTCCCCGTCGGACAGGGCTCTATAGCAATCAGCCCCAGCATTTT
CASGPRRTGLYSNQPQHF
>NA|NA|TRBV7-9|TRBJ2-5
TGTGCCAGCAGCCGGCCCAGGGAAGAGACCCAGTACTTC
CASSRPREETQYF
>NA|NA|TRBV19|TRBJ1-1
TGTGCCAGTATCCCGTTTGGGGGTTCGGGGACTGAAGCTTTCTTT
CASIPFGGSGTEAFF
>NA|TRBD1|TRBV5-8|TRBJ1-2
TGTGCCAGCAGCTTGATAACAGGGGGGACATTAGGTGGCTACACCTTC
CASSLITGGTLGGYTF
>NA|TRBD2|TRBV10-1|TRBJ2-1
TGCGCCAGCTGGGAGGGATTTGGGTACAATGAGCAGTTCTTC
CASWEGFGYNEQFF
>NA|TRBD1|TRBV14|TRBJ2-7
TGTGCCAGCAGCCAAGAAGGTTACCAACAGGGGTACGAGCAGTACTTC
CASSQEGYQQGYEQYF
>NA|TRBD2|TRBV6-1|TRBJ2-1
TGTGCCAGCAGTGAAACGGGACTAGCGGGATGGGGGGGCGATGAGCAGTTCTTC
CASSETGLAGWGGDEQFF
>NA|TRBD2|TRBV7-4|TRBJ2-7
TGTGCCAGCAGCTCCGAGCGGGGCCCTCCTTACGAGCAGTACTTC
CASSSERGPPYEQYF
>NA|NA|TRBV28|TRBJ1-5
TGTGCCAGCAGCTTAGGGTCGCAGCCCCAGCATTTT
CASSLGSQPQHF
>NA|TRBD2|TRBV19|TRBJ2-2
TGTGCCAGTTGCAAGCGGGAGGTTGGAACCGGGGAGCTGTTTTTT
CASCKREVGTGELFF
>NA|NA|TRBV28|TRBJ2-1
TGTGCCAGCAGTCCCCTGTCAGGGAATGAGCAGTTCTTC
CASSPLSGNEQFF
>NA|NA|TRBV6-5|TRBJ2-7
TGTGCCAGCACCGACGGCTACTACGAGCAGTACTTC
CASTDGYYEQYF
>NA|NA|TRBV27|TRBJ2-7
TGTGCCAGCCGGGTTGGTGGGTCCTCACTGTACGAGCAGTACTTC
CASRVGGSSLYEQYF
>NA|NA|TRBV11-2|TRBJ2-7
TGTGCCAGCAGCTTGGTCGGGAACTCCTACGAGCAGTACTTC
CASSLVGNSYEQYF
>NA|NA|TRBV28|TRBJ1-4
TGTGCCAGCAGTCCATTGGTTGCAACTAATGAAAAACTGTTTTTT
CASSPLVATNEKLFF
>NA|TRBD2|TRBV19|TRBJ2-1
TGTGCCACCCGGACTAGCGGGAGAGAGCAGTTCTTC
CATRTSGREQFF
>NA|NA|TRBV14|TRBJ2-2
TGTGCCAGCAGCCTGCAGGGGAACACCGGGGAGCTGTTTTTT
CASSLQGNTGELFF
>NA|NA|TRBV19|TRBJ1-1
TGTGCCAGTAGTATAGGTGGCGCAGCCTACGAAGCTTTCTTT
CASSIGGAAYEAFF
>once|NA|TRBV5-8|TRBJ2-7
TGTGCCAGCAGCTTTACAGGGGACTACTACGAGCAGTACTTC
CASSFTGDYYEQYF
>NA|TRBD2|TRBV5-5|TRBJ2-7
TGTGCCAGCAGAGATAGCGGGAGCTACGAGCAGTACTTC
CASRDSGSYEQYF
>NA|NA|TRBV4-1|TRBJ2-3
TGCGCCAGCAGCCAAGGGCGGAGCACAGATACGCAGTATTTT
CASSQGRSTDTQYF
>NA|TRBD1|TRBV7-9|TRBJ2-4
TGTGCCAGCAGCTTAGAAGACAGGGGAAACATTCAGTACTTC
CASSLEDRGNIQYF
>NA|TRBD2|TRBV9|TRBJ2-1
TGTGCCAGCAGCGTAACCAGCGGGAGCCCAGGGGTCAATGAGCAGTTCTTC
CASSVTSGSPGVNEQFF
>NA|TRBD2|TRBV7-6|TRBJ2-5
TGTGCCAGCAGCTTAGCAACAGCGGGAGGGCCCGAGACCCAGTACTTC
CASSLATAGGPETQYF
>NA|NA|TRBV27|TRBJ2-3
TGTGCCAGCAGTGCTTTAGCGGCTAGCACAGATACGCAGTATTTT
CASSALAASTDTQYF
>NA|NA|TRBV28|TRBJ1-6
TGTGCCAGCAGTTTGAGGGGTTCACCCCTCCACTTT
CASSLRGSPLHF
>NA|TRBD1|TRBV27|TRBJ2-1
TGTGCCAGCAGTTCCCGGGACAGAGCTTACAATGAGCAGTTCTTC
CASSSRDRAYNEQFF
>NA|NA|TRBV7-9|TRBJ2-7
TGTGCCAGCAGCTCAGACCAAGTAGAGCAGTACTTC
CASSSDQVEQYF
>NA|TRBD2|TRBV2|TRBJ2-3
TGTGCCAGCAGTGTACGACTAGCGGGAAGCCCTAGCACAGATACGCAGTATTTT
CASSVRLAGSPSTDTQYF
>NA|TRBD2|TRBV28|TRBJ2-7
TGTGCCAGCAGTTCTCCCTGGGCGACTAGCGGGAGAGTTTCCGACGAGCAGTACTTC
CASSSPWATSGRVSDEQYF